The present TCR beta chain was sequenced within a study of cytomegalovirus exposure and HLA in healthy donors (dated by TCRdb to the late 2010s). Regarding the study in general: An earlier analysis of approximately 640 of the donors reported approximately 300 Gb of sequence data and some 100 million unique TCR beta sequences from some 180 million T cells. Every repertoire in the discovery cohort had been generated on one and the same sequencing platform. The study aimed to test whether cataloging public T cell receptors could reveal signatures of past pathogen exposure. To predict cytomegalovirus infection status, the study brought together high-throughput TCR immunosequencing, statistical association of individual TCRs with disease status, and machine learning. HLA typing included class I and class II loci at four-digit resolution. The study profiled the T cell repertoires of hundreds of subjects by immunosequencing and related them to cytomegalovirus serostatus. To decide whether each TCR beta V gene segment behaved as functional or pseudogenic, an earlier analysis of 587 of the donors relied on high-throughput TCR beta sequencing. A later genetic analysis used genome-wide SNP genotypes for about 65% of the roughly 670 donors, treating that subset as a discovery cohort. Among the roughly 400 genotyped donors, approximately 76% belonged to the genetic ancestry cluster associated with self-reported Caucasian donors. The later analysis used no new phenotypic data to find candidate immune exposures, relying instead on TCR beta sequences and their occurrence across donors. An early release that covered more than 550 HLA-typed donors contained about 300 gigabases of sequencing data and 70 million to 100 million unique TCR sequences. Along with the approximately 700-subject first cohort, a separate validation cohort of over 90 different subjects was used. Typing coverage varied by locus: roughly 629-630 donors for A, B, C, DRB1 and DQB1; approximately 560 for DQA1; about 600 for DPA1; under 490 for DPB1. Among about 410 genotyped donors of the cohort, an average of roughly 230,000 unique TCR beta nucleotide sequences was sequenced per donor, of which roughly 17% were non-productive. Five DR-DQ haplotypes were handled as single units for association and clustering, since linkage in the cohort was strong. Alongside the repertoire data, information on donor age, sex, ethnicity and CMV serostatus was compiled. A later analysis re-examined previously published TCR beta repertoires from around 670 donors and added high-resolution HLA genotyping to investigate patterns of TCR occurrence.

The method behind the library was the immunoSEQ multiplex PCR assay. For the multiplex PCR, a mixture combining 60 forward primers for TCR Vbeta segments and 13 reverse primers for TCR Jbeta segments was used. The CDR3 region of rearranged TCR beta genes was amplified from genomic DNA by a multiplex PCR assay. On the Illumina HiSeq System, the amplified TCR beta libraries were sequenced as 87-base-pair reads. Turning to the authors' computational methods: In a later analysis, roughly 80 million unique TCR beta chains were counted across the 650 to 750 repertoires, and around 10 million of these chains were shared by at least two donors. Raw reads were error-corrected and collapsed into unique sequences by a nearest-neighbor algorithm in which closely related sequences were merged to remove PCR and sequencing errors. V, D and J gene segments were assigned by aligning CDR3 sequences to IMGT reference sequences. For a sequence to be retained, at least a six-nucleotide match to both a V gene segment and a J gene segment was required. A rearrangement was called productive if the CDR3 had no stop codons and remained in frame with V and J, and every other rearrangement was called non-productive. CDR3 was defined according to IMGT convention as the region running from the second conserved V-encoded cysteine to the conserved J-encoded phenylalanine. The earlier analysis of about 610 of the donors excluded any sequence lacking an unambiguous match to a single V gene segment. In an earlier analysis of 587 of the donors, a V segment was called functional when productive rearrangements were above 56.7%, and segregating when the standard deviation between donors exceeded 5%. A statistical classification framework was built for diagnosing cytomegalovirus status from the catalog of TCR beta chain sequences. In a later analysis, V and J genes were assigned by comparing TCR nucleotide sequences against IMGT/GENE-DB human TR gene sequences. The TCRdist pipeline was used in a later analysis to assign CDR3 sequences and most-parsimonious VDJ recombination scenarios. In a later analysis, each TCR beta chain was defined by its CDR3 amino acid sequence together with its V-gene family, and reads lacking a unique V-gene family were excluded. As a way to deal with suspected cross-contamination and a sequencing artifact, a later analysis dropped 450 to 700 nucleotide sequences that were highly shared and had low generation probability. For each public chain, a later analysis derived a clonal expansion index from normalized ranks of inferred template counts within each repertoire. Generation probabilities in a later analysis came from a VDJ recombination model fitted to out-of-frame rearrangements, and those results were checked against IGoR. In a later analysis, TCR-TCR, TCR-HLA and TCR-CMV co-occurrence was scored with hypergeometric tests, and a repertoire-size bias correction was applied to TCR pairs. In a later analysis, false discovery rates were estimated by permuting HLA or CMV assignments 20 times. In a later analysis, co-occurring TCRs were grouped using DBSCAN, and TCRdist sequence similarity was added for clustering within HLA-allele-positive subsets. Repertoires with fewer than 30,000 or more than 120,000 public chains, plus five repertoires with anomalous nucleotide sharing, were excluded from co-occurrence clustering. In TCRdb, the immuneACCESS table is reduced to in-frame sequences with V and J assigned. These tables do not hold every clone; where another copy was compared, an unresolved V gene accounts for under half, and the others remain unexplained. V, J and clone size are taken as reported in that table, and D and trimming were inferred from the DNA itself. In all, the sample holds about 120,000 clones, and about 69% of those were seen once. The ten biggest clones cover 1.6% of the sample.

The investigation overall reported the following: A later genetic analysis reported fewer N-insertions in productive TCRs among donors in an Asian-associated ancestry cluster than the roughly 700-donor mean. HLA typing was unavailable for some donors at each locus, so association tests used only the typed subset. Because counts were too low, seventeen rarely observed V segments, including chromosome 9 orphons, were excluded from the earlier analysis of around 640 of the donors. Sequencing depth was assumed to be roughly uniform across donors in the presence/absence analyses, though that assumption may not hold. The authors suggested that the approach could potentially be extended to other disease states and immunological phenotypes. A further reported finding was that TCR beta sequences accurately predicted the HLA-A and HLA-B alleles for most subjects in the first cohort. A cluster of highly shared sequence variants was judged likely to represent a technical artifact of the sequencing pipeline. V-gene and J-gene trimming of TCR beta chains was associated with a missense DCLRE1C variant in a later genetic analysis, and the association was replicated in an independent cohort. At a false discovery rate of 0.05, a later analysis linked 16,951 TCR beta sequences to specific HLA alleles. An earlier analysis of 450 to 750 of the donors showed that most TCR beta V segments appeared in productive rearrangements either about 90% or about 30% of the time, which broadly matched IMGT annotations. A later analysis found that HLA-associated TCR beta chains were more clonally expanded and had lower generation probabilities than equally common non-associated chains. A later analysis found that most CMV-associated TCR beta chains appeared HLA-restricted, with HLA associations seemingly driven largely by CMV exposure. The classifier was reported to diagnose cytomegalovirus status with high specificity and sensitivity in both the original and validation cohorts. According to a later analysis, TCR association rates differed among HLA loci, with DRB1 alleles showing the most associated TCRs and HLA-C alleles showing the fewest. Correlated functional status among segregating V segments might be attributable to linkage disequilibrium, but an unknown experimental factor could not be ruled out. The study listed 164 TCR beta chains as associated with cytomegalovirus. A later analysis reported that several top co-occurrence clusters appeared linked to parvovirus B19, influenza, CMV and Epstein-Barr virus. Most TCR sequences were seen in very few donors, while some public TCRs were found in many individuals. In vitro tests confirmed that three of the cytomegalovirus-associated TCR beta chains recognize cytomegalovirus antigens. Immune exposure information for the cohort was limited to CMV serostatus. Assigning TCR associations to individual alleles was difficult when HLA alleles, especially DR and DQ, strongly co-occurred. In this cohort, only TCR beta chains were sequenced, and detectable features were limited by the absence of alpha or paired-chain data.

A single count supports this clone. The clone's antigen remains unknown. No quality values exist for individual bases; no much larger clone is one base distant. In total, roughly 670 healthy bone marrow donors made up the cohort. Cohort members were all nominally healthy when sampled, although unrecorded immune exposures were likely present. The donor was CMV seronegative and was included in the group of a few hundred seronegative cohort members. A peripheral blood sample was provided by each donor, and peripheral blood mononuclear cells were used for TCR beta sequencing. The Qiagen DNeasy Blood Extraction Kit was used to extract genomic DNA from the blood cell samples. The clonotype was recovered from a woman aged 18-29 years in good health and CMV-seronegative. The sample comprised PBMCs.

The DNA sequence is given as TGTGCCAGCAGTCCCGGACAAGACAATCAGCCCCAGCATTTT. Its coded protein is CASSPGQDNQPQHF. The chain links TRBV2 with TRBJ1-5; the D segment could be TRBD1, given 5 matching bases. The V end loses 5 bases and the J end loses 3 bases, and a stretch of 11 bases separates them. The CDR3, from cysteine to phenylalanine, totals 14 residues. Just CDR3 DNA is preserved here, 42 bases in frame from base 1. According to the germline V gene, CDR1 reads SNHLY and CDR2 reads FYNNEI. The reference TRBV2 and TRBJ1-5 proteins fill in what lies around the CDR3, so the full variable domain reads EPEVTQTPSHQVTQMGQEVILRCVPISNHLYFYWYRQILGQKVEFLVSFYNNEISEKSEIFDDQFSVERPDGSNFTLKIRSTKLEDSAMYFCASSPGQDNQPQHFGDGTRLSIL.